This T cell receptor beta chain is from a study of technical replicates of blood from a few donors. Libraries were prepared by immunoSEQ multiplex PCR; TCRdb keeps only in-frame clonotypes and omits some of them. The profile covers over 45,000 clones, with about 93% appearing a single time and 3% to 4% taken by the ten largest. The TCR comes from a human donor in good health. Some clones in this sample may be carry-over from other donors' samples. The specimen was PBMCs.

The CDR3 DNA is TGTGCCACCCCCCCCCGGCCCCCTCCACAGGCGAGCTCTGGAAACACCATATATTTT. This encodes CATPPRPPPQASSGNTIYF. V usage is TRBV18 and J usage is TRBJ1-3, with D possibly being TRBD1 (5 bases). Trimming removed 10 bases from V and 0 bases from J, with 28 bases in between. The CDR3 contains 19 residues. Germline CDR1 KGHSH, CDR2 LQKENI. Combining the CDR3 with reference TRBV18 and TRBJ1-3 gives the whole variable domain NAGVMQNPRHLVRRRGQEARLRCSPMKGHSHVYWYRQLPEEGLKFMVYLQKENIIDESGMPKERFSAEFPKEGPSILRIQQVVRGDSAAYFCATPPRPPPQASSGNTIYFGEGSWLTVV.